Presented here are 15 T cell receptor beta chains from one specimen sequenced in a study of cytomegalovirus exposure and HLA in healthy donors. PCR primers comprised 60 Vbeta and 13 Jbeta primers. Using immunoSEQ multiplex PCR, the repertoire was profiled, and TCRdb retains in-frame clones only, with some absent. The sample contains 200,000 to 300,000 clones, almost 85% of which appear only once. The sample taken for sequencing was PBMCs. Every receptor here comes from a woman in her thirties or forties in good health and CMV-seropositive.

The chain links TRBV6-6 to TRBJ2-7; tentative D call: TRBD2 (5 bases). Germline CDR1 MNHNY, CDR2 SVGAGI (reference sequence). V was pared by 5 bases and J by 2 bases, with 13 bases between. The CDR3 spans 14 residues. Written as DNA, the CDR3 is TGTGCCAGCAGTACAAGCGGAACAACCTACGAGCAGTACTTC. Its translation is CASSTSGTTYEQYF.

This chain connects TRBV11-3 to TRBJ1-1; no clear D. The CDR3 extends over 12 amino acids. V shed 1 base and J shed 4 bases, with 4 bases lying between them. The germline V gene encodes CDR1 SGHNT and CDR2 YENEEA. DNA of the CDR3: TGTGCCAGCAGCTTAGTGAGCACTGAAGCTTTCTTT. Translating it yields CASSLVSTEAFF.

The chain is built from TRBV5-1 and TRBJ2-1; D call uncertain. The CDR3 runs to 12 residues. V dropped 5 bases and J dropped 8 bases, with 11 bases sitting between them. Germline CDR1 is SGHRS and CDR2 is YFSETQ. CDR3 bases: TGCGCCAGCAGAACCTTAGTCGATGAGCAGTTCTTC. This translates into CASRTLVDEQFF.

The chain links TRBV6-6 to TRBJ2-3, with 9 bases matching TRBD2. The CDR3 is 15 amino acids. The germline V gene has CDR1 MNHNY and CDR2 SVGAGI (reference sequence). V dropped 6 bases and J dropped 4; count of bases not matched to a gene: 8. The CDR3 sequence is CASSLAGVVPDTQYF. CDR3 nucleotides: TGTGCCAGCAGCTTAGCGGGAGTCGTACCAGATACGCAGTATTTT.

The V call is TRBV19, the J call TRBJ2-7, with D uncertain. Trimming took off 10 bases at V and 5 bases at J, with 12 bases between the two ends. This CDR3 spans 11 amino acids. The germline V gene encodes CDR1 LNHDA and CDR2 SQIVND (reference sequence). In DNA, the CDR3 is TGTGCCACCAACGGAGATCACGAGCAGTACTTC. Translation gives CATNGDHEQYF. The full variable domain, its missing parts supplied by reference TRBV19 and TRBJ2-7, is DGGITQSPKYLFRKEGQNVTLSCEQNLNHDAMYWYRQDPGQGLRLIYYSQIVNDFQKGDIAEGYSVSREKKESFPLTVTSAQKNPTAFYLCATNGDHEQYFGPGTRLTVT.

The table lists this clone with a few counts. The chain has TRBV5-1 and TRBJ2-1, with 10 bases that match TRBD2. V gave up 4 bases and J gave up 12 bases; unmatched junction bases: 10. Germline-derived CDR1 and CDR2 are SGHRS and YFSETQ. The length of the CDR3 is 14 residues. CDR3 bases: TGCGCCAGCAGCATGGGGACTAGCGAGGGGGGGCAGTTCTTC. It codes for CASSMGTSEGGQFF.

This clone was recorded only once. The chain carries TRBV10-3 and TRBJ2-7, with 7 bases lining up with TRBD1. This CDR3 has 13 residues. Trimming at V came to 7 bases and at J to 6 bases, leaving 9 bases not matched to a gene. Germline V gene lookup returns CDR1 ENHRY and CDR2 SYGVKD. The chain's CDR3 is CAITRDSPSEQYF. In DNA, the CDR3 is TGTGCCATCACCCGGGACAGCCCGTCCGAGCAGTACTTC.

The chain couples TRBV9 to TRBJ1-2; 12 bases fit TRBD1. V lost 0 bases and J lost 7; bases outside the gene matches: 4. The CDR3 has 15 amino acids. Germline assignment: CDR1 SGDLS and CDR2 YYNGEE. The CDR3 DNA reads TGTGCCAGCAGCGTAGTTGGGACAGGGGGCGGTGGCTACACCTTC. Translation: CASSVVGTGGGGYTF. Looking up the rest from reference TRBV9 and TRBJ1-2 gives the full variable domain: DSGVTQTPKHLITATGQRVTLRCSPRSGDLSVYWYQQSLDQGLQFLIQYYNGEERAKGNILERFSAQQFPDLHSELNLSSLELGDSALYFCASSVVGTGGGGYTFGSGTRLTVV.

The rearrangement joins TRBV19 to TRBJ2-5; tentatively, D is TRBD1 (5 bases). This CDR3 spans 11 amino acids. Trimming took 10 bases from V and 5 from J, leaving 11 bases between them. In germline, CDR1 is LNHDA, CDR2 SQIVND (reference sequence). The DNA for the CDR3 is TGTGCCACTCAAGGGGTGGAGACCCAGTACTTC. The encoded protein is CATQGVETQYF.

V gene TRBV27 combines with J gene TRBJ2-3; 8 nucleotides align to TRBD2. This CDR3 has 13 amino acids. Unmatched junction bases numbered 3, after V lost 5 bases and J lost 5 bases. Germline loops: CDR1 MNHEY, CDR2 SMNVEV (reference sequence). CDR3 region: CASSGLAVDTQYF. For the CDR3, the DNA is TGTGCCAGCAGTGGACTAGCAGTAGATACGCAGTATTTT.

This clone was detected once. The CDR3 DNA sequence: TGTGCCAGCAGTTCAGACAACCTCTCCTACGAGCAGTACTTC. It yields the protein CASSSDNLSYEQYF. The rearrangement uses TRBV28 and TRBJ2-7; no firm D call. The length of the CDR3 is 14 residues. Germline V gene data show CDR1 as MDHEN and CDR2 as SYDVKM. V was cut by 4 bases and J by 0 bases, with 10 bases left in between. Based on the CDR3 plus reference TRBV28 and TRBJ2-7, the full variable domain is DVKVTQSSRYLVKRTGEKVFLECVQDMDHENMFWYRQDPGLGLRLIYFSYDVKMKEKGDIPEGYSVSREKKERFSLILESASTNQTSMYLCASSSDNLSYEQYFGPGTRLTVT.

The V call is TRBV6-5, the J call TRBJ2-5, with TRBD1 matching 8 bases. Trimming removed 2 bases from V and 5 bases from J; junction bases left unmatched: 10. The CDR3 extends over 16 amino acids. Germline-derived CDR1 and CDR2 are MNHEY and SVGAGI. CDR3 DNA sequence: TGTGCCAGCAGTTACGGGGGGCAGGGGGCACGGGAGACCCAGTACTTC. Residues: CASSYGGQGARETQYF.

The chain joins TRBV28 to TRBJ2-7, with a tentative D call TRBD2 (6 bases). Germline V CDR1 and CDR2: MDHEN, SYDVKM. Trimming stripped 6 bases from V and 3 bases from J, with 12 bases between. The CDR3 loop spans 13 amino acids. The CDR3 DNA reads TGTGCCAGCAGCCGAAGGAGGGGCTACGAGCAGTACTTC. The encoded protein is CASSRRRGYEQYF.

This chain connects TRBV9 to TRBJ2-1, with 13 bases matching TRBD2. V was pared by 0 bases and J by 2 bases, with 2 bases of the junction left unmatched. The CDR3 totals 17 residues. Germline-derived CDR1 and CDR2 are SGDLS and YYNGEE. CDR3 sequence reads: CASSVGGLAGTYNEQFF. The CDR3 region has the DNA TGTGCCAGCAGCGTAGGGGGACTAGCGGGGACCTACAATGAGCAGTTCTTC.

J is TRBJ2-3 and V is TRBV9, with 9 bases that match TRBD1. Per germline, CDR1 SGDLS and CDR2 YYNGEE. The V and J ends lost 0 bases and 2 bases, in that order; junction bases with no gene match: 7. The CDR3 sequence is 17 residues long. CDR3 DNA sequence: TGTGCCAGCAGCGTAGGTTTAAGGGACAGGGTCACAGATACGCAGTATTTT. The encoded protein is CASSVGLRDRVTDTQYF. Filled out from reference TRBV9 and TRBJ2-3, the complete variable domain reads DSGVTQTPKHLITATGQRVTLRCSPRSGDLSVYWYQQSLDQGLQFLIQYYNGEERAKGNILERFSAQQFPDLHSELNLSSLELGDSALYFCASSVGLRDRVTDTQYFGPGTRLTVL.